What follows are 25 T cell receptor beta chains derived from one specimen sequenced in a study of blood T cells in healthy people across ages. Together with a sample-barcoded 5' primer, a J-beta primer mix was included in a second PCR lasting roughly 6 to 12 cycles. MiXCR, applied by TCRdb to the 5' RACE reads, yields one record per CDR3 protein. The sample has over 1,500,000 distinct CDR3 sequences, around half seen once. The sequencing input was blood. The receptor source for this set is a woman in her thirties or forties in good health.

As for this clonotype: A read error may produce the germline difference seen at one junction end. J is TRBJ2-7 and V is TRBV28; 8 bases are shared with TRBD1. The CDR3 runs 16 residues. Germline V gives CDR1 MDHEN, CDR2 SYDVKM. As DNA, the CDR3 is TGTGCCAGCAGTTTATTAGGGGACAGGCCGACCTACGAGCTGTACTTC. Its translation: CASSLLGDRPTYELYF.

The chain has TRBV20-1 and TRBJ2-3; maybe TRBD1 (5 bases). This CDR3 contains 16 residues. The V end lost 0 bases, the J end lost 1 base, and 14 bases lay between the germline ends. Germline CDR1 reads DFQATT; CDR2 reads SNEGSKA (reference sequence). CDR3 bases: TGCAGTGCTAGAGATGCGAGGACACTTGGCACAGATACGCAGTATTTT. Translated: CSARDARTLGTDTQYF.

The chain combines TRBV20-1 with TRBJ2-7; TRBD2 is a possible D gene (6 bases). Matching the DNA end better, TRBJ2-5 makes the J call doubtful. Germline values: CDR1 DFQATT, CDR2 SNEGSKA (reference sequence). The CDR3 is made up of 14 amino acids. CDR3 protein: CSAYVAGLIETQYF. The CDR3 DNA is TGCAGTGCTTACGTCGCGGGACTCATCGAGACCCAGTACTTC.

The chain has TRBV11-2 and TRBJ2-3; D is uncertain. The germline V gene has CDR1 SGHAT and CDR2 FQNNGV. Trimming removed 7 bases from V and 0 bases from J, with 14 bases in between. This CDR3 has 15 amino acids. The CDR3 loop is CASTFMTRSTDTQYF. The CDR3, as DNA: TGTGCCAGCACTTTCATGACCCGAAGCACAGATACGCAGTATTTT.

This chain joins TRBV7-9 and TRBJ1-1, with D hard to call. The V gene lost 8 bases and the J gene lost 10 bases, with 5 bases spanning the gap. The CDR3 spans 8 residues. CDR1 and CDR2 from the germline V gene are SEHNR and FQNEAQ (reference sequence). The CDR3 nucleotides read TGTGCCAGCGACCCAGCTTTCTTT. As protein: CASDPAFF.

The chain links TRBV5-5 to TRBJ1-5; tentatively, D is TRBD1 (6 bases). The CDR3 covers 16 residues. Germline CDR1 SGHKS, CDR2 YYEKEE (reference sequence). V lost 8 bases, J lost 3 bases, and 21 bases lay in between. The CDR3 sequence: CASSNRTGLFNQPQHF. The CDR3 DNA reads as TGTGCCAGTTCCAACAGAACAGGGCTATTCAATCAGCCCCAGCATTTT.

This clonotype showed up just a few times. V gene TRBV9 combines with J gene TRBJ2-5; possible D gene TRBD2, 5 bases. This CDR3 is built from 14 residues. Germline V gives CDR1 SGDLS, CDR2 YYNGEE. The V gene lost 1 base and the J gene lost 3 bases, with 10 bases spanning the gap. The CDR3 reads CASSVKLGEETQYF. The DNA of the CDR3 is TGTGCCAGCAGCGTAAAACTAGGTGAAGAGACCCAGTACTTC. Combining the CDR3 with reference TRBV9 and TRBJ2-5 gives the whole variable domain DSGVTQTPKHLITATGQRVTLRCSPRSGDLSVYWYQQSLDQGLQFLIQYYNGEERAKGNILERFSAQQFPDLHSELNLSSLELGDSALYFCASSVKLGEETQYFGPGTRLLVL.

CDR3 sequence: CASRGRAAGDEQFF. The CDR3 DNA follows: TGTGCCAGCAGAGGGCGAGCGGCGGGCGATGAGCAGTTCTTC. The genes are TRBV6-6 and TRBJ2-1, with D perhaps TRBD2 (5 bases). The CDR3 runs to 14 residues. The germline V gene encodes CDR1 MNHNY and CDR2 SVGAGI (reference sequence). V shed 6 bases and J shed 8 bases, with 17 bases lying between them.

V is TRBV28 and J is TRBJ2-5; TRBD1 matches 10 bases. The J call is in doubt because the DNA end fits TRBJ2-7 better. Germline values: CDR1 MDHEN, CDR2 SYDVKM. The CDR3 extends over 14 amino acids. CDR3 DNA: TGTGCCAGCAATAAAAGGACAGGGGGTCGCGAGCAGTACTTC. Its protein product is CASNKRTGGREQYF.

CDR3 in amino acids: CATSSGGQGWNEKLFF. Written as DNA, the CDR3 is TGTGCCACCAGCAGCGGTGGACAGGGCTGGAATGAAAAACTGTTTTTT. This chain joins TRBV15 and TRBJ1-4; 8 bases fit TRBD1. The V gene's germline CDR1 is LNHNV and CDR2 YYDKDF (reference sequence). The length of the CDR3 is 16 residues. V lost 3 bases, J lost 5 bases, and 8 bases stayed unmatched.

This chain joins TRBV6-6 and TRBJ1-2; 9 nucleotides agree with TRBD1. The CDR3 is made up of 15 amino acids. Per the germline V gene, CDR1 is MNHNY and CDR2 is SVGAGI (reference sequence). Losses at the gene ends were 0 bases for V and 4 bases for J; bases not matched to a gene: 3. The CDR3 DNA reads TGTGCCAGCAGTTACTCGGCGGACAGGGGCTATGGCTACACCTTC. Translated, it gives CASSYSADRGYGYTF.

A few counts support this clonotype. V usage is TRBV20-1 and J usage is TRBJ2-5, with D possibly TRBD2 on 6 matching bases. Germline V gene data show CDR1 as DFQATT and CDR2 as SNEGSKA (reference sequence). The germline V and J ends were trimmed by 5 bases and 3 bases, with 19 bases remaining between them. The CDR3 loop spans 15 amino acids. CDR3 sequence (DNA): TGCAGTGCTGAAGACCCACTAGCAATGGAAGAGACCCAGTACTTC. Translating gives CSAEDPLAMEETQYF.

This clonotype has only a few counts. The CDR3 reads CASSRTVMEKLFF. The CDR3 DNA is TGTGCCAGCAGTAGGACAGTTATGGAAAAACTGTTTTTT. The rearrangement links TRBV6-5 to TRBJ1-4, with D perhaps TRBD1 (6 bases). V shed 5 bases and J shed 8 bases, with 12 bases lying between them. The length of the CDR3 is 13 residues. Germline V gene lookup returns CDR1 MNHEY and CDR2 SVGAGI.

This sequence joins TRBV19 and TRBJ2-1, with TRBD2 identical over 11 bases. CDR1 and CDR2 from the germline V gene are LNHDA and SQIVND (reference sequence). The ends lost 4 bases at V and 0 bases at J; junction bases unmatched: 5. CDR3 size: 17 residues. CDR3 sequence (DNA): TGTGCCAGTAGTACCTCCCTAGCGGGGGGCTCCTACAATGAGCAGTTCTTC. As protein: CASSTSLAGGSYNEQFF.

CDR3 DNA sequence: TGCAGTGGGGTGGACAGGGAGCAGTACTTC. It yields the protein CSGVDREQYF. The chain has TRBV20-1 and TRBJ2-7, with 7 bases lining up with TRBD1. J gave up 7 bases and V 7 bases, and 4 bases lay outside the gene matches. Germline CDR1 DFQATT, CDR2 SNEGSKA (reference sequence). The CDR3 extends over 10 amino acids.

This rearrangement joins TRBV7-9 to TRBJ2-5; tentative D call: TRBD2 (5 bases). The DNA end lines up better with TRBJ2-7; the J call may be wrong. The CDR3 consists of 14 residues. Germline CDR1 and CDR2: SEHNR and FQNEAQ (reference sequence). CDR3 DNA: TGTGCCAGCAGCTTAGGCATCGGGGAAGGCGAGCAGTACTTC. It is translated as CASSLGIGEGEQYF.

The CDR3 coding sequence is TGTGCCAGCAGCCAAGCAGCTTCTGGGGACAGAGGATACAATGAGCAGTTCTTC. Its protein is CASSQAASGDRGYNEQFF. This chain links TRBV4-2 with TRBJ2-1, with 7 bases fitting TRBD1. Unmatched junction bases numbered 13, after V lost 1 base and J lost 4 bases. CDR3 length: 18 residues. Per germline, CDR1 LGHNA and CDR2 YNFKEQ.

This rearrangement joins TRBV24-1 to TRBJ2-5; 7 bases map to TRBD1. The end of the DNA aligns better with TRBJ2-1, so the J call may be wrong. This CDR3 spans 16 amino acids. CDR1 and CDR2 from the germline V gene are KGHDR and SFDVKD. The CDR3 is CATSRTGGLYQETQFF. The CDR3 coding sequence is TGTGCCACTTCACGGACAGGCGGATTGTACCAAGAGACCCAGTTCTTC.

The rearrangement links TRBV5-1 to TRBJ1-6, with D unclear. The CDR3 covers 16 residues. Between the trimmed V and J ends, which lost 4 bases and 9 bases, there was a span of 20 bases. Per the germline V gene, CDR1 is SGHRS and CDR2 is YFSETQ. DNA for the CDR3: TGCGCCAGCAGCGCTAACCAGGAAGTGGTAGGTTCACCCCTCCACTTT. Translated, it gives CASSANQEVVGSPLHF. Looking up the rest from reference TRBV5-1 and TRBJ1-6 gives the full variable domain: KAGVTQTPRYLIKTRGQQVTLSCSPISGHRSVSWYQQTPGQGLQFLFEYFSETQRNKGNFPGRFSGRQFSNSRSEMNVSTLELGDSALYLCASSANQEVVGSPLHFGNGTRLTVT.

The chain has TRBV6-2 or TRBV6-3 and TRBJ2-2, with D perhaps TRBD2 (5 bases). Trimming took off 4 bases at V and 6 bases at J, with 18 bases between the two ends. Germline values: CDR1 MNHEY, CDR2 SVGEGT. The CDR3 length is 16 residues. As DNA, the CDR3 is TGTGCCAGCAGTTCCCCCGCCCGGGGTGTCGCCGGGGAGCTGTTTTTT. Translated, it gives CASSSPARGVAGELFF.

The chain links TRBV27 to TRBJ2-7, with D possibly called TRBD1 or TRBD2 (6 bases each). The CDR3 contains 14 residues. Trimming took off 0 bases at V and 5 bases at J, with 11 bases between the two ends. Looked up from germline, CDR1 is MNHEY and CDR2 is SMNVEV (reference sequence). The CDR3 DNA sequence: TGTGCCAGCAGTTTATCCGGGGGCAGGGACGAGCAGTACTTC. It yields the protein CASSLSGGRDEQYF.

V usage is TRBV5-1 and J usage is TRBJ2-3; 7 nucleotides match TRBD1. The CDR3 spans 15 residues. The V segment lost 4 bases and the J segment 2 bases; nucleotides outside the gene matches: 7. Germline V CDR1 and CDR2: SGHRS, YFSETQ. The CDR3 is CASSDRVEVTDTQYF. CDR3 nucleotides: TGCGCCAGCAGCGACAGGGTGGAGGTCACAGATACGCAGTATTTT.

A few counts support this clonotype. The CDR3 here is CASSLAGGGVPNEQFF. The DNA of the CDR3 is TGTGCCAGCAGCTTGGCCGGCGGGGGGGTTCCCAATGAGCAGTTCTTC. The chain links TRBV5-5 to TRBJ2-1, with TRBD2 matching 9 bases. The germline CDR1 and CDR2 sequences are SGHKS and YYEKEE (reference sequence). V lost 0 bases and J lost 6; bases outside the gene matches: 7. The CDR3 has 16 residues.

The CDR3 nucleotides are TGCAGTGCTAGAGATGCAACTAGCGGGGGTATTATATACGAGCAGTACTTC. It yields the protein CSARDATSGGIIYEQYF. The V call is TRBV20-1, the J call TRBJ2-7, with 11 bases aligning to TRBD2. CDR1 DFQATT and CDR2 SNEGSKA come from the germline V gene (reference sequence). This CDR3 spans 17 amino acids. The junction had 11 bases not matched to a gene; V was cut back by 0 bases and J by 4 bases.

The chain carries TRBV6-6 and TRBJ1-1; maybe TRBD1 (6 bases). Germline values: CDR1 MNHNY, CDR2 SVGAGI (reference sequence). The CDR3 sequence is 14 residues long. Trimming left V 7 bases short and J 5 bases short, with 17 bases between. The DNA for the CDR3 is TGTGCCAGCACCGGACAGCAGGGGTTTACTGAAGCTTTCTTT. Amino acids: CASTGQQGFTEAFF.